This T cell receptor (beta chain) derives from a study of T cell repertoires in cytomegalovirus infection. MiXCR, applied by TCRdb to the reads, yields one record per CDR3 protein. This table has 450,000 to 600,000 distinct CDR3 sequences, more than 40% appearing once. Losses at the gene ends were 5 bases for V and 8 bases for J; bases not matched to a gene: 8. The CDR3 has 14 amino acids. As to this clonotype: Its antigen is not identified.

This chain uses TRBV12-3 or TRBV12-4 with TRBJ1-4; 7 nucleotides align to TRBD1. This receptor was taken from a human donor in good health (CMV status not recorded). Some clones in this sample may be carry-over from other donors' samples. This sample comprised cultured PBMCs, obtained from culture after CMV antigen stimulation. As DNA, the CDR3 is TGTGCCAGCAGTCCGCAGGGGGTTTTAGAAAAACTGTTTTTT. Translated: CASSPQGVLEKLFF.